What follows are 17 T cell receptor beta chains derived from one specimen sequenced in a study of T cells in Graves' hyperthyroidism and ophthalmopathy. The source material, RNA transcripts, was used to amplify TCR beta CDR3 regions. Primed by the HTBI set, a first-round RT-PCR was run on the TCR CDR3. TCRdb redid the calling of the multiplex PCR reads with MiXCR, one entry per CDR3 protein. The sample contains a few hundred thousand distinct CDR3 sequences, 21% of which appear only once. Specimen: blood. These TCRs come from a woman aged 45-65 years with Graves' hyperthyroidism.

This clonotype has ten or more counts. The V gene is TRBV7-2, the J gene TRBJ1-6; weak D call: TRBD1 (5 bases). The CDR3 is made up of 15 amino acids. The ends were cut back, 9 bases at V and 9 bases at J, with 21 bases in the middle. Germline V gene lookup returns CDR1 SGHTA and CDR2 FQGNSA. In nucleotides, the CDR3 is TGTGCCAGTACCGACAGTGGGGCTTCGCCTTCACCCCTCCACTTT. Translating it yields CASTDSGASPSPLHF.

This clonotype has ten or more counts. This rearrangement joins TRBV12-3 or TRBV12-4 to TRBJ1-2; TRBD1 might be the D (5 bases). The CDR3 loop spans 13 amino acids. Trimming left V 4 bases short and J 7 bases short, with 13 bases between. The CDR3 DNA reads TGTGCCAGCAGTTCCAGGGTAGAGGGTGGCTACACCTTC. Protein product: CASSSRVEGGYTF.

This clonotype was observed many times. The chain couples TRBV27 to TRBJ1-2, with 9 bases matching TRBD1. The germline gives CDR1 MNHEY, CDR2 SMNVEV (reference sequence). CDR3 size: 13 residues. With 6 bases clipped from V and 4 bases from J, the junction kept 3 bases outside the gene matches. The chain's CDR3 is CASRGQGPYGYTF. The CDR3, as DNA: TGTGCCAGCAGGGGACAGGGTCCCTATGGCTACACCTTC.

The table lists this clonotype with many counts. The V gene is TRBV7-8, the J gene TRBJ2-2, with D perhaps being TRBD1 or TRBD2 (5 bases each). This CDR3 region has 16 residues. V lost 5 bases and J 4 bases, leaving 17 bases between the germline ends. Germline loops: CDR1 SGHVS, CDR2 FQNEAQ. Written as DNA, the CDR3 is TGTGCCAGCAGCCCTGGGCCCGGGGCGATCACCGGGGAGCTGTTTTTT. It codes for CASSPGPGAITGELFF.

This clonotype was seen at least ten times. V gene TRBV5-5 combines with J gene TRBJ1-6; D is unclear. The CDR3 sequence is 15 residues long. Trimming pared 4 bases from V and 7 bases from J, leaving 15 bases between. The germline V gene encodes CDR1 SGHKS and CDR2 YYEKEE (reference sequence). CDR3 in amino acids: CASSPSSGGNSPLHF. The CDR3 DNA reads TGTGCCAGCAGCCCCAGTTCCGGCGGGAATTCACCCCTCCACTTT.

This clonotype was recorded many times. V and J are TRBV6-1 and TRBJ1-1; D may be TRBD1 (5 bases). The V gene lost 10 bases and the J gene lost 1 base, with 16 bases spanning the gap. The CDR3 has 14 residues. Looked up from germline, CDR1 is MNHNS and CDR2 is SASEGT. The CDR3 region is CATTIGGKNTEAFF. CDR3 bases: TGTGCCACCACGATTGGGGGGAAGAACACTGAAGCTTTCTTT.

The rearrangement joins TRBV6-1 to TRBJ1-2, with no clear D. The germline CDR1 and CDR2 sequences are MNHNS and SASEGT. This CDR3 is 14 amino acids long. V was cut by 6 bases and J by 6 bases, with 17 bases left in between. CDR3 region: CASSSRRLVDGYTF. CDR3 DNA: TGTGCCAGCAGCTCGCGACGGTTGGTTGATGGCTACACCTTC.

This clonotype was found many times. The gene calls are TRBV7-9 and TRBJ1-4; D remains ambiguous. Germline V gives CDR1 SEHNR, CDR2 FQNEAQ (reference sequence). V dropped 5 bases and J dropped 5 bases, with 9 bases sitting between them. The CDR3 loop spans 13 amino acids. Here the CDR3 DNA reads TGTGCCAGCAGCCTACGGCGGAATGAAAAACTGTTTTTT. Amino acids: CASSLRRNEKLFF.

Ten or more counts support this clonotype. V and J are TRBV12-3 or TRBV12-4 and TRBJ2-7; D uncertain. V lost 6 bases and J 3 bases, leaving 12 bases between the germline ends. The CDR3 covers 13 residues. The chain's CDR3 is CASSLVDIYEQYF. The DNA for the CDR3 is TGTGCCAGCAGCCTAGTGGATATCTACGAGCAGTACTTC.

This clonotype was detected many times. The chain is built from TRBV20-1 and TRBJ2-1, with 12 bases aligning to TRBD2. The CDR3 is 13 amino acids. Germline values: CDR1 DFQATT, CDR2 SNEGSKA (reference sequence). V lost 3 bases, J lost 12 bases, and 6 bases stayed unmatched. This CDR3 is CSASLAGGHGQFF. The CDR3 bases are TGCAGTGCTAGTCTAGCGGGGGGGCATGGGCAGTTCTTC.

This clonotype was detected many times. V usage is TRBV28 and J usage is TRBJ2-5; 8 bases fit TRBD2. CDR1 is MDHEN and CDR2 is SYDVKM in the germline V gene. The CDR3 has 15 amino acids. With V trimmed by 3 bases and J by 2 bases, 5 bases remained unmatched. The DNA for the CDR3 is TGTGCCAGCAGTTTTTCGGGGGGGGGGCAAGAGACCCAGTACTTC. Translated: CASSFSGGGQETQYF. The full variable domain, its missing parts supplied by reference TRBV28 and TRBJ2-5, is DVKVTQSSRYLVKRTGEKVFLECVQDMDHENMFWYRQDPGLGLRLIYFSYDVKMKEKGDIPEGYSVSREKKERFSLILESASTNQTSMYLCASSFSGGGQETQYFGPGTRLLVL.

In this sample, this clonotype turned up many times. The chain couples TRBV6-1 to TRBJ1-2; D gene uncertain. Germline CDR1 reads MNHNS; CDR2 reads SASEGT. The CDR3 length is 13 residues. Between the trimmed V and J ends, which lost 0 bases and 4 bases, there was a span of 6 bases. The CDR3 coding sequence is TGTGCCAGCAGTGAAGCGCCTGCCTATGGCTACACCTTC. Encoded protein: CASSEAPAYGYTF.

The CDR3 protein is CSVEGGRGREETQYF. CDR3 in DNA: TGCAGCGTTGAAGGGGGCCGGGGGCGGGAAGAGACCCAGTACTTC. The chain uses TRBV29-1 and TRBJ2-5; D is possibly TRBD1 or TRBD2 (6 bases each). The germline V gene encodes CDR1 SQVTM and CDR2 ANQGSEA. The CDR3 has 15 amino acids. Trimming cost V 1 base and J 3 bases, with 15 bases left between them.

At least ten counts were recorded for this clonotype. J is TRBJ2-1 and V is TRBV5-8, with 7 bases that match TRBD2. CDR1 and CDR2 (germline): SGHTS, YDEGEE. Trimming at V came to 5 bases and at J to 8 bases, leaving 13 bases not matched to a gene. This CDR3 contains 15 residues. The CDR3 nucleotides read TGTGCCAGCAGGGACCTTGTGGGAGGGCCCGATGAGCAGTTCTTC. This sequence encodes CASRDLVGGPDEQFF.

The chain is built from TRBV6-1 and TRBJ2-1, with 10 bases fitting TRBD1. The germline gives CDR1 MNHNS, CDR2 SASEGT. Trimming at V came to 3 bases and at J to 9 bases, leaving 8 bases not matched to a gene. CDR3 size: 15 residues. CDR3 nucleotide sequence: TGTGCCAGCAGTGACTCGGGGACAGGGGTTTTTGAGCAGTTCTTC. Protein sequence: CASSDSGTGVFEQFF.

This clonotype was seen at least ten times. This sequence joins TRBV10-1 and TRBJ2-1; 7 nucleotides align to TRBD2. The CDR3 runs to 12 residues. Losses at the gene ends were 8 bases for V and 5 bases for J; bases not matched to a gene: 3. Germline values: CDR1 WNHNN, CDR2 SYGVQD (reference sequence). CDR3 coding DNA: TGCGCCAGCTCAGGGAGGGACAATGAGCAGTTCTTC. This gives the protein CASSGRDNEQFF.

This clonotype has at least ten counts. This chain uses TRBV18 with TRBJ2-5; 8 nucleotides line up with TRBD1. V lost 5 bases to trimming and J lost 7 bases; unmatched junction nucleotides: 9. The CDR3 spans 14 residues. Germline-derived CDR1 and CDR2 are KGHSH and LQKENI. The CDR3 is CASSSGQGFGTQYF. The CDR3 DNA reads TGTGCCAGCTCATCCGGACAGGGATTTGGGACCCAGTACTTC.